A selection of T cell receptor beta chains follows, all from one sample in a study of T cell responses to AZD1222 COVID-19 vaccine. The protocol was immunoSEQ multiplex PCR, while the TCRdb copy is restricted to in-frame clones and leaves out a portion. This sample carries approximately 120,000 clones, about 93% of them seen once, and the ten largest clones take around 0.91%. The material was peripheral blood, obtained on day 0 of AZD1222 vaccination. Every receptor here comes from an adult in good health. Each CDR3 is given with its conserved first and last residue. D genes are given only for firm matches. Some rows mark clone size as missing; the rest say once, few, many or name a class of expanded clone.

D: NA; V: TRBV6-5; size: NA; J: TRBJ1-1; DNA: TGTGCCAGCAGTCGTAAACAGCTGAACACTGAAGCTTTCTTT; CDR3: CASSRKQLNTEAFF
D: TRBD1; V: TRBV7-9; size: NA; J: TRBJ1-1; DNA: TGTGCCAGCAGAAAACAGGGGGCGGACACTGAAGCTTTCTTT; CDR3: CASRKQGADTEAFF
D: TRBD1; V: TRBV19; size: NA; J: TRBJ1-5; DNA: TGTGCCAGTAGCAGGGGGCTAAGCAATCAGCCCCAGCATTTT; CDR3: CASSRGLSNQPQHF
D: NA; V: TRBV3-1/TRBV3-2; size: NA; J: TRBJ1-3; DNA: TGTGCCAGCAGCGGAGGGGCGAACTCTGGAAACACCATATATTTT; CDR3: CASSGGANSGNTIYF
D: NA; V: TRBV18; size: NA; J: TRBJ2-7; DNA: TGTGCCAGCACGCTGGGCTGGGGAGATTACTACGAGCAGTACTTC; CDR3: CASTLGWGDYYEQYF
D: NA; V: TRBV10-1; size: NA; J: TRBJ2-5; DNA: TGCGCCAGCCCTGCCATTCAGAAAACAAAAGAGACCCAGTACTTC; CDR3: CASPAIQKTKETQYF
D: NA; V: TRBV5-5; size: NA; J: TRBJ2-1; DNA: TGTGCCAGCAGCTTGGAACAGTACAATGAGCAGTTCTTC; CDR3: CASSLEQYNEQFF
D: TRBD2; V: TRBV9; size: once; J: TRBJ2-3; DNA: TGTGCCAGCAGCTTCACTAGCGGGGGGTTTAATACGCAGTATTTT; CDR3: CASSFTSGGFNTQYF
D: TRBD1; V: TRBV7-9; size: NA; J: TRBJ2-1; DNA: TGTGCCAGCAGCTTAAGGGGGACAGACCGCTACAATGAGCAGTTCTTC; CDR3: CASSLRGTDRYNEQFF
D: NA; V: TRBV3-1/TRBV3-2; size: NA; J: TRBJ1-1; DNA: TGTGCCAGCAGCCAAGGACAGACTAACACTGAAGCTTTCTTT; CDR3: CASSQGQTNTEAFF
D: TRBD1; V: TRBV11-2; size: NA; J: TRBJ1-3; DNA: TGTGCCAGCAGCCCGGGACAGGGGACGAGGAACACCATATATTTT; CDR3: CASSPGQGTRNTIYF
D: TRBD2; V: TRBV5-1; size: NA; J: TRBJ2-2; DNA: TGCGCCAGCAGGCCTCTCTCGGGGGGGCAGACCGGGGAGCTGTTTTTT; CDR3: CASRPLSGGQTGELFF
D: TRBD1; V: TRBV6-5; size: NA; J: TRBJ1-2; DNA: TGTGCCAGCAGACTGACAGGGTCCAGCTATGGCTACACCTTC; CDR3: CASRLTGSSYGYTF
D: TRBD2; V: TRBV5-4; size: NA; J: TRBJ2-4; DNA: TGTGCCAGCAGCTCCAGCGGGGGGGCTAAAAACATTCAGTACTTC; CDR3: CASSSSGGAKNIQYF
D: NA; V: TRBV30; size: NA; J: TRBJ1-2; DNA: TGTGCCTGGGGGGGGCAGATGAGCTATGGCTACACCTTC; CDR3: CAWGGQMSYGYTF
D: NA; V: TRBV7-8; size: once; J: TRBJ2-2; DNA: TGTGCCAGCAGCTTATCCGGGGTGGGCACCGGGGAGCTGTTTTTT; CDR3: CASSLSGVGTGELFF
D: TRBD2; V: TRBV18; size: NA; J: TRBJ2-1; DNA: TGTGCCAGCTCACCAATCACTAGCGGGGGAATCTACAATGAGCAGTTCTTC; CDR3: CASSPITSGGIYNEQFF
D: NA; V: TRBV7-2; size: once; J: TRBJ1-5; DNA: TGTGCCAGCAGCTTAGCGCTAGGGACTAGCAATCAGCCCCAGCATTTT; CDR3: CASSLALGTSNQPQHF
D: TRBD1; V: TRBV2; size: once; J: TRBJ1-6; DNA: TGTGCCAGCAGTGACCCACGGGGACAGGGTGACGTCTCCTATAATTCACCCCTCCACTTT; CDR3: CASSDPRGQGDVSYNSPLHF